The 27 T cell receptor beta chains given below trace back to one sample, sequenced in a study of identifying expanded T cells in peripheral blood (dated by TCRdb to about 2019). Libraries were made using the immunoSEQ multiplex PCR assay. TCRdb took over this immuneACCESS table, retaining in-frame rearrangements with V and J assigned. Such tables are incomplete; in checked studies, under half of the missing clones stem from an unresolved V gene, and the remainder is unexplained. Here the sample has some 95,000 clones; approximately 88% occur a single time. The ten largest make up under 6% of the sample. Sequenced input: blood. These receptor sequences come from a person aged 18 to 69 in good health.

The V and J genes are TRBV19 and TRBJ1-5, with TRBD1 as a possible D gene (6 bases). The CDR3 is made up of 15 amino acids. Germline CDR1 LNHDA, CDR2 SQIVND (reference sequence). V lost 7 bases and J lost 5, with 18 bases in between. In DNA form, the CDR3 reads TGTGCCAGTACCCCTTGGTCAGGGGAGGATCAGCCCCAGCATTTT. This translates into CASTPWSGEDQPQHF.

The rearrangement links TRBV4-3 to TRBJ2-2, with 8 bases fitting TRBD2. V gave up 1 base and J gave up 5 bases; unmatched junction bases: 6. Germline CDR1 and CDR2: LGHNA and YSLEER. This CDR3 region has 16 residues. This CDR3 reads CASSQVAGGRTGELFF. Here the CDR3 DNA reads TGCGCCAGCAGCCAAGTTGCGGGAGGACGGACCGGGGAGCTGTTTTTT.

This chain uses TRBV5-1 with TRBJ2-1, with 8 bases aligning to TRBD2. Germline trimming cut 3 bases from V and 5 bases from J; bases unmatched to any gene: 4. The V gene's germline CDR1 is SGHRS and CDR2 YFSETQ. This CDR3 spans 14 amino acids. CDR3 DNA: TGCGCCAGCAGCTCACTAGCGGATAACAATGAGCAGTTCTTC. Protein: CASSSLADNNEQFF.

This clone came up once. V and J are TRBV6-5 and TRBJ1-1; D might be TRBD1 (5 bases). The CDR3 sequence is 13 residues long. V dropped 5 bases and J dropped 7 bases, with 14 bases sitting between them. The germline V gene encodes CDR1 MNHEY and CDR2 SVGAGI. The CDR3 protein is CASSPGGGHEAFF. In DNA form, the CDR3 reads TGTGCCAGCAGTCCCGGGGGGGGTCATGAAGCTTTCTTT.

The chain recombines TRBV30 with TRBJ1-4; TRBD1 matches at 9 bases. The ends lost 1 base at V and 8 bases at J; junction bases unmatched: 8. Germline V CDR1 and CDR2: GTSNPN, SVGIG (reference sequence). The CDR3 loop spans 15 amino acids. CDR3 residues: CAWSGPGQGEEKLFF. The CDR3 DNA reads TGTGCCTGGAGTGGTCCGGGACAGGGAGAGGAAAAACTGTTTTTT.

The chain employs TRBV25-1 and TRBJ1-3, with 7 positions matching TRBD1. The junction had 6 bases not matched to a gene; V was cut back by 6 bases and J by 10 bases. The CDR3 totals 12 residues. Germline assignment: CDR1 MGHDK and CDR2 SYGVNS. This CDR3 is CASRQGFETIYF. CDR3 bases: TGTGCCAGCAGACAGGGGTTTGAAACCATATATTTT.

A single count supports this clone. The chain employs TRBV7-2 and TRBJ2-1, with D perhaps matching TRBD1 (6 bases). Germline CDR1 is SGHTA and CDR2 is FQGNSA. The CDR3 totals 14 residues. V was clipped by 4 bases and J by 10 bases, with 17 bases between them. The CDR3 sequence is CASSSGTLGLEQFF. The CDR3, as DNA: TGTGCCAGCAGCTCCGGGACATTGGGGTTGGAGCAGTTCTTC. Based on the CDR3 plus reference TRBV7-2 and TRBJ2-1, the full variable domain is GAGVSQSPSNKVTEKGKDVELRCDPISGHTALYWYRQSLGQGLEFLIYFQGNSAPDKSGLPSDRFSAERTGGSVSTLTIQRTQQEDSAVYLCASSSGTLGLEQFFGPGTRLTVL.

V usage is TRBV19 and J usage is TRBJ1-2, with 7 bases matching TRBD1. The CDR3 length is 15 residues. Germline-derived CDR1 and CDR2 are LNHDA and SQIVND (reference sequence). Unmatched junction bases numbered 7, after V lost 5 bases and J lost 1 base. CDR3 region: CASSSTGVGNYGYTF. In nucleotides, the CDR3 is TGTGCCAGTAGTTCCACAGGGGTTGGTAACTATGGCTACACCTTC. Drawing the rest from reference TRBV19 and TRBJ1-2, the complete variable domain is DGGITQSPKYLFRKEGQNVTLSCEQNLNHDAMYWYRQDPGQGLRLIYYSQIVNDFQKGDIAEGYSVSREKKESFPLTVTSAQKNPTAFYLCASSSTGVGNYGYTFGSGTRLTVV.

The chain is built from TRBV10-2 and TRBJ2-7, with 8 bases matching TRBD1. The V gene's germline CDR1 is WSHSY and CDR2 SAAADI. V lost 6 bases and J lost 2; bases outside the gene matches: 3. The CDR3 is 13 residues long. The CDR3 is CASRSTGAYEQYF. In DNA form, the CDR3 reads TGCGCCAGCAGATCGACAGGGGCCTACGAGCAGTACTTC.

This chain joins TRBV11-2 and TRBJ2-1; D is undetermined. The CDR3 contains 11 residues. Germline-derived CDR1 and CDR2 are SGHAT and FQNNGV. V gave up 2 bases and J gave up 8 bases, with 4 bases separating them. The CDR3, as DNA: TGTGCCAGCAGCTTAATGCATGAGCAGTTCTTC. Translation: CASSLMHEQFF.

V and J are TRBV11-1 and TRBJ2-7; TRBD2 matches at 13 bases. This CDR3 comprises 15 residues. Germline V CDR1 and CDR2: SGHAT, FQDESV (reference sequence). J gave up 9 bases and V 4 bases, and 9 bases lay outside the gene matches. The DNA of the CDR3 is TGTGCCAGCAGCTCACAAGGGGGACTAGCGGGACGGCAGTACTTC. Its protein product is CASSSQGGLAGRQYF.

CDR3 loop: CASLPFEGSDTQYF. In nucleotides, the CDR3 is TGTGCCAGCTTGCCTTTCGAGGGCTCAGATACGCAGTATTTT. The gene calls are TRBV5-4 and TRBJ2-3, with D possibly being TRBD2 (5 bases). Per the germline V gene, CDR1 is SGHNT and CDR2 is YYREEE (reference sequence). This CDR3 region has 14 residues. Trimming stripped 7 bases from V and 4 bases from J, with 16 bases between.

The V gene is TRBV29-1, the J gene TRBJ2-5; 8 bases agree with TRBD2. Germline CDR1 reads SQVTM; CDR2 reads ANQGSEA. This CDR3 is 14 amino acids long. Germline trimming cut 1 base from V and 4 bases from J; bases unmatched to any gene: 5. CDR3 in amino acids: CSVEAGGPLETQYF. The CDR3 nucleotides are TGCAGCGTTGAAGCGGGGGGGCCGTTAGAGACCCAGTACTTC.

This clone has a single count. The V gene is TRBV4-1, the J gene TRBJ2-7; TRBD2 aligns across 11 bases. The V gene end was trimmed by 6 bases and the J gene end by 3 bases; junction bases not matched to a gene: 16. Germline values: CDR1 MGHRA, CDR2 YSYEKL. The CDR3 is made up of 18 amino acids. This CDR3 is CASSTGLADLAGGYEQYF. Written as DNA, the CDR3 is TGCGCCAGCAGTACGGGACTAGCGGACCTGGCGGGGGGCTACGAGCAGTACTTC.

The gene calls are TRBV5-1 and TRBJ2-7, with TRBD2 matching 8 bases. Germline V gene sequence: CDR1 SGHRS, CDR2 YFSETQ. The CDR3 has 16 amino acids. The junction had 10 bases not matched to a gene; V was cut back by 2 bases and J by 3 bases. CDR3 sequence (DNA): TGCGCCAGCAGCTTAACCGGGAGCGGGGGAGTCTACGAGCAGTACTTC. Its protein is CASSLTGSGGVYEQYF.

This chain connects TRBV11-2 to TRBJ2-1, with D perhaps TRBD1 (6 bases). Trimming took off 0 bases at V and 15 bases at J, with 15 bases between the two ends. Germline V CDR1 and CDR2: SGHAT, FQNNGV. The CDR3 contains 13 residues. This CDR3 is CASSLDQRGKWFF. CDR3 sequence (DNA): TGTGCCAGCAGCTTAGATCAAAGGGGGAAATGGTTCTTC.

The V call is TRBV5-6, the J call TRBJ2-2, with D tentatively TRBD2 (6 bases). CDR1 is SGHDT, CDR2 YYEEEE, per germline. V lost 1 base and J 9 bases, leaving 10 bases between the germline ends. CDR3 length: 13 residues. The CDR3 spells CASSLTSPRELFF. CDR3 nucleotide sequence: TGTGCCAGCAGCTTGACTAGCCCCCGGGAGCTGTTTTTT.

The rearrangement joins TRBV7-2 to TRBJ1-5; no definite D call. Germline V gene data show CDR1 as SGHTA and CDR2 as FQGNSA. The CDR3 is 14 amino acids. V gave up 1 base and J gave up 4 bases, with 8 bases separating them. The CDR3 DNA reads as TGTGCCAGCAGCTTAGGAAGGGAGAATCAGCCCCAGCATTTT. Translated, it gives CASSLGRENQPQHF.

This clone appeared once. J is TRBJ2-2 and V is TRBV5-1, with D unresolved. The germline V gene encodes CDR1 SGHRS and CDR2 YFSETQ. V gave up 1 base and J gave up 4 bases, with 14 bases separating them. The CDR3 sequence is 16 residues long. The DNA of the CDR3 is TGCGCCAGCAGCTTGAATCTAAATCTCGTCACCGGGGAGCTGTTTTTT. Translating gives CASSLNLNLVTGELFF.

V usage is TRBV11-2 and J usage is TRBJ2-2; no clear D gene. Trimming took 2 bases from V and 5 from J, leaving 9 bases between them. CDR1 SGHAT and CDR2 FQNNGV come from the germline V gene. The CDR3 extends over 14 amino acids. CDR3 protein: CASSLQTQTGELFF. The CDR3, as DNA: TGTGCCAGCAGCTTACAGACACAAACCGGGGAGCTGTTTTTT.

The genes are TRBV30 and TRBJ2-5; D gene ambiguous. The J call may be faulty, since TRBJ2-7 better matches the DNA end. Per germline, CDR1 GTSNPN and CDR2 SVGIG (reference sequence). The CDR3 covers 11 residues. The CDR3 loop reads CAWRLNYEQYF. The CDR3 DNA reads TGTGCCTGGAGGCTAAACTACGAGCAGTACTTC.

This clone has a handful of counts. This chain joins TRBV30 and TRBJ2-5, with TRBD2 matching over 10 bases. The germline V gene has CDR1 GTSNPN and CDR2 SVGIG (reference sequence). The J segment lost 3 bases and the V segment lost 0 bases, leaving 10 bases of the junction unmatched. The CDR3 has 17 amino acids. The CDR3 region is CAWSVSPSGGIKETQYF. In DNA, the CDR3 is TGTGCCTGGAGTGTATCCCCTAGCGGGGGTATAAAAGAGACCCAGTACTTC.

This chain joins TRBV5-6 and TRBJ1-2, with 11 nucleotides matching TRBD1. The germline CDR1 and CDR2 sequences are SGHDT and YYEEEE. This CDR3 is built from 14 residues. After removal of 4 bases from V and 5 bases from J, the junction contained 4 bases not matched to a gene. The DNA of the CDR3 is TGTGCCAGCAGCCCTGGACAGGGGGCGTATGGCTACACCTTC. Its protein is CASSPGQGAYGYTF.

The chain uses TRBV19 and TRBJ1-5; unclear D gene. The CDR3 sequence is 19 residues long. Germline CDR1 reads LNHDA; CDR2 reads SQIVND (reference sequence). V was clipped by 0 bases and J by 0 bases, with 18 bases between them. In DNA form, the CDR3 reads TGTGCCAGTAGTATAGATCGTAGGGCAGGTCGAACTAGCAATCAGCCCCAGCATTTT. Its protein is CASSIDRRAGRTSNQPQHF.

This chain connects TRBV23-1 to TRBJ2-1, with a tentative D call TRBD2 (6 bases). TRBV23-1 is filed as an ORF, its function uncertain. Deletions cut 4 bases from V and 5 bases from J, with 15 bases between. The CDR3 sequence is 15 residues long. CDR3 protein: CASSPPRGFHNEQFF. Written as DNA, the CDR3 is TGCGCCAGCAGTCCCCCACGGGGGTTCCACAATGAGCAGTTCTTC.

The chain joins TRBV6-1 to TRBJ1-1; D possibly corresponds to TRBD1 (5 bases). The V and J ends lost 2 bases and 12 bases respectively, with 10 bases between them. Germline V lookup: CDR1 MNHNS, CDR2 SASEGT. This CDR3 region has 11 residues. The CDR3 loop reads CASSERRGTFF. CDR3 bases: TGTGCCAGCAGTGAAAGGAGGGGTACTTTCTTT.

The rearrangement links TRBV18 to TRBJ2-3; D gene unclear. The germline V gene encodes CDR1 KGHSH and CDR2 LQKENI. The length of the CDR3 is 12 residues. V was shortened by 3 bases and J by 3 bases, with 4 bases between the two germline ends. CDR3 DNA sequence: TGTGCCAGCTCACCGAGAACAGATACGCAGTATTTT. This encodes CASSPRTDTQYF.